This TCR beta chain was retrieved from a study of T cells after yellow fever vaccination. Study outcomes and limitations: Boosting was followed by the reappearance of most primary-vaccination clones (just under 98% CD4, about 90% CD8).

In making TCR cDNA, 5'RACE template switching added a universal primer site and UMIs to it. MiXCR, applied by TCRdb to the 5' RACE reads, yields one record per CDR3 protein. The sample contains 250,000 or so distinct CDR3 sequences, less than 9% of which appear only once. V was clipped by 2 bases and J by 8 bases, with 8 bases between them. The CDR3 totals 13 residues. The germline CDR1 and CDR2 sequences are SGHNT and YYREEE (reference sequence). This clonotype appeared a few times. Its antigen is not identified. This sample comprised CD4+ T cells sorted from PBMCs, obtained 15 days after the yellow fever booster vaccination. The J gene is TRBJ1-6, the V gene TRBV5-4, with D perhaps matching TRBD1 (5 bases). The receptor was derived from a man aged 25 to 40 who received the YFV17D yellow fever vaccine. CDR3 in amino acids: CASSLEGDSPLHF. The CDR3 bases are TGTGCCAGCAGCTTAGAAGGGGATTCACCCCTCCACTTT.